These 7 T cell receptor beta chains came from one sample sequenced in a study of a mutant IDH1 vaccine in newly diagnosed glioma. No antigens are known for them. The table came from immunoSEQ multiplex PCR; TCRdb's copy has only in-frame clones and leaves some out. This sample has some 31,000 clones, with 79% found just once. Time point indicated: week 35, safety follow-up. Doses comprised 300 ug of mutant IDH1 20-mer peptide each, plus topical imiquimod. Sequencing used PBMCs, obtained from a glioma patient whose treatment included an IDH1 peptide vaccine. The source of these receptors is a woman under 40 with glioma. Some clones in this sample may be carry-over from other donors' samples.

The chain recombines TRBV19 with TRBJ2-4, with D uncertain. CDR1 LNHDA and CDR2 SQIVND come from the germline V gene (reference sequence). Trimming pared 2 bases from V and 5 bases from J, leaving 16 bases between. The CDR3 runs to 16 residues. The CDR3 loop reads CASSIIGENRENIQYF. The CDR3 coding sequence is TGTGCCAGTAGTATAATAGGCGAAAACAGAGAAAACATTCAGTACTTC.

Only one count was recorded for this clone. The chain links TRBV11-3 to TRBJ2-3, with 9 positions matching TRBD2. Per germline, CDR1 SGHNT and CDR2 YENEEA. With 1 base clipped from V and 7 bases from J, the junction kept 12 bases outside the gene matches. This CDR3 is built from 17 residues. The CDR3 DNA follows: TGTGCCAGCAGCTTAGCCCTCACTAGCGGGTGGGGGAATACGCAGTATTTT. Amino acid sequence: CASSLALTSGWGNTQYF.

The rearrangement joins TRBV6-5 to TRBJ2-7; tentatively, D is TRBD2 (6 bases). Germline-derived CDR1 and CDR2 are MNHEY and SVGAGI. The CDR3 covers 14 residues. V was cut by 5 bases and J by 7 bases, with 18 bases left in between. CDR3 sequence reads: CASSPGSGVGEQYF. In DNA, the CDR3 is TGTGCCAGCAGTCCCGGGAGTGGAGTCGGGGAGCAGTACTTC.

The chain carries TRBV11-2 and TRBJ1-2, with 9 bases lining up with TRBD1. J was trimmed by 4 bases and V by 6 bases; bases with no gene match: 6. This CDR3 is built from 14 residues. The germline gives CDR1 SGHAT, CDR2 FQNNGV. The CDR3 bases are TGTGCCAGCAGTTCGGACAGGGGTGGCTATGGCTACACCTTC. It yields the protein CASSSDRGGYGYTF.

The chain links TRBV5-6 to TRBJ2-7, with 7 nucleotides matching TRBD2. Trimming took 4 bases from V and 6 from J; bases not matched to a gene: 10. The germline V gene has CDR1 SGHDT and CDR2 YYEEEE. The CDR3 sequence is 14 residues long. The CDR3 sequence is CASSPWGGRSEQYF. CDR3 bases: TGTGCCAGCAGCCCCTGGGGGGGGAGAAGCGAGCAGTACTTC.

The chain employs TRBV18 and TRBJ1-1, with TRBD1 matching 8 bases. Germline lookup yields CDR1 KGHSH and CDR2 LQKENI. CDR3 length: 14 residues. V lost 5 bases, J lost 1 base, and 3 bases stayed unmatched. The DNA of the CDR3 is TGTGCCAGCTCATGGACAGGGTGGAACACTGAAGCTTTCTTT. This gives the protein CASSWTGWNTEAFF.

The chain uses TRBV6-5 and TRBJ1-2, with D tentatively TRBD1 (5 bases). This CDR3 contains 14 residues. Trimming pared 4 bases from V and 8 bases from J, leaving 17 bases between. Per germline, CDR1 MNHEY and CDR2 SVGAGI. CDR3 sequence reads: CASSLSGKSNGYTF. CDR3 DNA sequence: TGTGCCAGCAGTTTGTCAGGGAAGTCGAACGGCTACACCTTC.